This is a list of T cell receptor beta chains from one sample in a study of CD8 T cells in Susac syndrome. Using its own MiXCR run on the immunoSEQ multiplex PCR reads, TCRdb lists one record per CDR3 protein. The profile shows about 280,000 distinct CDR3 sequences, about 85% of them singletons. Source material: CD8+ T cells from PBMCs. These receptors were taken from a human donor with multiple sclerosis. Both conserved end residues are part of each CDR3. D genes are given only for firm matches. Clone sizes are given selectively: once, few, many, or a class where the clone is expanded.

-,-,TRBV7-9,TRBJ1-3,TGTGCCAGCAGCCGGGGGAGCTCTGGAAACACCATATATTTT,CASSRGSSGNTIYF
-,-,TRBV4-2,TRBJ2-3,TGTGCCAGCAGCCCGAGGGCGGCTAGCACAGATACGCAGTATTTT,CASSPRAASTDTQYF
-,-,TRBV28,TRBJ1-2,TGTGCCAGCAGTTTTGTAGGGGCGCATGGGTATGACTACACCTTC,CASSFVGAHGYDYTF
-,-,TRBV2,TRBJ1-5,TGTGCCAGCAGACCCCACCCCCTAAGCAATCAGCCCCAGCATTTT,CASRPHPLSNQPQHF
TRBD1,-,TRBV6-1,TRBJ1-2,TGTGCCAGCAGTGCACCGGGACAGGGGACAAACTATGGCTACACCTTC,CASSAPGQGTNYGYTF
-,-,TRBV5-6,TRBJ2-7,TGTGCCAGCAGCGAGATGGACAGTAGATTTTACGAGCAGTACTTC,CASSEMDSRFYEQYF
TRBD1,-,TRBV6-6,TRBJ2-7,TGTGCCAGCAGTTACAATCGGGGACAGGGGGTCTACGAGCAGTACTTC,CASSYNRGQGVYEQYF
-,once,TRBV5-1,TRBJ1-2,TGCGCCAGCAGCGCCACACGAGGGGGGGCGAATAACTATGGCTACACCTTC,CASSATRGGANNYGYTF
-,-,TRBV7-9,TRBJ2-7,TGTGCCAGCAGCTCCCCGACGGAGGGGGCGGGATACCAGACCTACGAGCAGTACTTC,CASSSPTEGAGYQTYEQYF
TRBD1,-,TRBV7-9,TRBJ1-5,TGTGCCAGCAGCTCCAGGGGGCGCGACCAGCCCCAGCATTTT,CASSSRGRDQPQHF
-,-,TRBV7-9,TRBJ1-1,TGTGCCAGCAGCTCTCCCATTGGGGAGGGCACTGAAGCTTTCTTT,CASSSPIGEGTEAFF
-,-,TRBV4-1,TRBJ2-2,TGCGCCAGTCAACTAGGCCCTGAGGCTGAGGCCGGGGAGCTGTTTTTT,CASQLGPEAEAGELFF
-,-,TRBV6-5,TRBJ2-2,TGTGCCAGCAGTTACTCGACTGGGACCGGCGGGGAGCTGTTTTTT,CASSYSTGTGGELFF
TRBD2,-,TRBV7-9,TRBJ2-1,TGTGCCAGCAGCATTAGCGGGAGCAATGAGCAGTTCTTC,CASSISGSNEQFF
-,few,TRBV7-6,TRBJ1-5,TGTGCCAGCAGCTCCGCAGGGGATCAGCCCCAGCATTTT,CASSSAGDQPQHF
-,-,TRBV19,TRBJ1-1,TGTGCCAGTAACCCGAGGCGGAACACTGAAGCTTTCTTT,CASNPRRNTEAFF
-,-,TRBV2,TRBJ1-6,TGTGCCAGCAGTGAAGACAACTATAATTCACCCCTCCACTTT,CASSEDNYNSPLHF
-,-,TRBV7-9,TRBJ1-1,TGTGCCAGCAGTGACCAAAGGGACACCAGGAACACTGAAGCTTTCTTT,CASSDQRDTRNTEAFF
-,-,TRBV11-2,TRBJ1-2,TGTGCCAGCAGCTTAGGGCCTTACTATGGCTACACCTTC,CASSLGPYYGYTF
-,-,TRBV5-6,TRBJ2-7,TGTGCCAGCAGCAAGAATAGCGGAAAAGGTGACGAGCAGTACTTC,CASSKNSGKGDEQYF
-,-,TRBV4-2,TRBJ2-3,TGTGCCAGCAGCCAAAGAACAGGGGAGGGCACAGATACGCAGTATTTT,CASSQRTGEGTDTQYF
-,-,TRBV29-1,TRBJ1-2,TGCAGCGTTGAGATCCCAGGGAACTATGGCTACACCTTC,CSVEIPGNYGYTF
-,once,TRBV9,TRBJ2-2,TGTGCCAGCAGCCCGCCCGGTAGGGGTGGCGGGGAGCTGTTTTTT,CASSPPGRGGGELFF
-,-,TRBV4-1,TRBJ2-1,TGCGCCAGCAGCCCCGGGGCAGGGCAGAAGGATGAGCAGTTCTTC,CASSPGAGQKDEQFF
-,-,TRBV13,TRBJ1-2,TGTGCCAGCAGCTCCTACTCTACAGAAGTCTATGGCTACACCTTC,CASSSYSTEVYGYTF
TRBD1,-,TRBV27,TRBJ1-2,TGTGCCAGCAGTGGGACAGTTCCCTCTATTGGCTACACCTTC,CASSGTVPSIGYTF
-,-,TRBV6-1,TRBJ1-1,TGTGCCAGCAGTGAAGTTAGGGGCGCCGTGGCTGAAGCTTTCTTT,CASSEVRGAVAEAFF
TRBD1,-,TRBV6-1,TRBJ2-2,TGTGCCAGCCGCACACCCCTCCGGGACAGGGTCTCCGGGGAGCTGTTTTTT,CASRTPLRDRVSGELFF
-,-,TRBV28,TRBJ2-1,TGTGCCAGCAGTCCGCCCGGTGATGAGCAGTTCTTC,CASSPPGDEQFF
-,-,TRBV19,TRBJ1-3,TGTGCCAGTAGTATGAAGACCTACTCTGGAAACACCATATATTTT,CASSMKTYSGNTIYF
TRBD2,-,TRBV27,TRBJ2-3,TGTGCCAGCAGCGGAAAAAGCGGGAGGGGGGGAGATACGCAGTATTTT,CASSGKSGRGGDTQYF
-,-,TRBV14,TRBJ2-1,TGTGCCAGCAGCCAATCCTTCTATGAGCAGTTCTTC,CASSQSFYEQFF
-,-,TRBV28,TRBJ2-7,TGTGCCAGCAGTGCCGCCGGCTACGAGCAGTACTTC,CASSAAGYEQYF
-,-,TRBV7-8,TRBJ1-1,TGTGCCAGCAGCTTAGGTGGGGGACTTGGCACTGAAGCTTTCTTT,CASSLGGGLGTEAFF
-,few,TRBV6-5,TRBJ2-3,TGTGCCAGCAGTTACTCGGATCCGACAGATACGCAGTATTTT,CASSYSDPTDTQYF
-,-,TRBV9,TRBJ1-1,TGTGCCAGCAGCGTAGAATCTGGGAGATGGGCCATGAACACTGAAGCTTTCTTT,CASSVESGRWAMNTEAFF
-,-,TRBV6-1,TRBJ1-1,TGTGCCAGCACCACGCCGTGGGGGGAAAAGAACACTGAAGCTTTCTTT,CASTTPWGEKNTEAFF
-,-,TRBV30,TRBJ2-7,TGTGCCTGGAGTGTACCGGACGAGCAGTACTTC,CAWSVPDEQYF
-,-,TRBV2,TRBJ1-1,TGTGCCAGCACATGGGTGAACACTGAAGCTTTCTTT,CASTWVNTEAFF
TRBD2,-,TRBV7-9,TRBJ2-7,TGTGCCAGCAGCTTGCGCGGCCGAGGACTAGCGGGTTACGAGCAGTACTTC,CASSLRGRGLAGYEQYF
TRBD2,-,TRBV7-8,TRBJ2-1,TGTGCCAGCAGCTTCGGACTAGCGGGAGGGCCGAGTTACAATGAGCAGTTCTTC,CASSFGLAGGPSYNEQFF
-,-,TRBV12-5,TRBJ1-2,TGTGCTAGTGGCACGACACCTTTCTATGGCTACACCTTC,CASGTTPFYGYTF
-,once,TRBV29-1,TRBJ2-4,TGCAGCGTTGTAGGCAGGGTGTTAGAAAACATTCAGTACTTC,CSVVGRVLENIQYF
TRBD2,-,TRBV28,TRBJ2-3,TGTGCCAGCAGGACCCTAGCGGGAGGGAGCACAGATACGCAGTATTTT,CASRTLAGGSTDTQYF
-,-,TRBV20-1,TRBJ1-1,TGCAGTGCTAGAGATATGGACAGCTGGAACACTGAAGCTTTCTTT,CSARDMDSWNTEAFF